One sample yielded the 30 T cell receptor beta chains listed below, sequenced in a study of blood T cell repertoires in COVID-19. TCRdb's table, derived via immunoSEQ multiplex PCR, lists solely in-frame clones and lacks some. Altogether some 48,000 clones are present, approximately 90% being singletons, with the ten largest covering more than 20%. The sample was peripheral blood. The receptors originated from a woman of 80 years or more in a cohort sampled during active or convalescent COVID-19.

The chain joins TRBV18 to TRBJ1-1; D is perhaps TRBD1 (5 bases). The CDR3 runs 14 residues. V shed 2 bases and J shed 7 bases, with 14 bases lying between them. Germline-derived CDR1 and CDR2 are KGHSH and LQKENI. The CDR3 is CASSPAGPPHEAFF. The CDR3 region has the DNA TGTGCCAGCTCACCAGCAGGGCCTCCCCATGAAGCTTTCTTT.

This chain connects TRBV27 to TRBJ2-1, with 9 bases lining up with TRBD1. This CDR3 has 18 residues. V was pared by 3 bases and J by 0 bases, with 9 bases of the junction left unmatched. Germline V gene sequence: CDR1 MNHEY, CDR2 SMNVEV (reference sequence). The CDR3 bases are TGTGCCAGCAGTTTCCCCTACCCGGACAGGGGCTCCTACAATGAGCAGTTCTTC. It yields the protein CASSFPYPDRGSYNEQFF.

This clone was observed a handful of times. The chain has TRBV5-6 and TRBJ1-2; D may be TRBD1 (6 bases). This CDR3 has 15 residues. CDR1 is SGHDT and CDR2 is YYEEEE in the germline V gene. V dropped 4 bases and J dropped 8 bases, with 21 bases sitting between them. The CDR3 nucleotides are TGTGCCAGCAGCAGCGGGGGCGTGGTGGCGAGGGGCTACACCTTC. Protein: CASSSGGVVARGYTF.

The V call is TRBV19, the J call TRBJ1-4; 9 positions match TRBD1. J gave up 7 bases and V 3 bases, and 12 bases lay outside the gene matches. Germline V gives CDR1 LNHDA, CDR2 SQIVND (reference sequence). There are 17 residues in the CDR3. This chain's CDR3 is CASSINGPGTGSEKLFF. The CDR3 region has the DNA TGTGCCAGTAGTATTAATGGTCCCGGGACAGGGTCTGAAAAACTGTTTTTT.

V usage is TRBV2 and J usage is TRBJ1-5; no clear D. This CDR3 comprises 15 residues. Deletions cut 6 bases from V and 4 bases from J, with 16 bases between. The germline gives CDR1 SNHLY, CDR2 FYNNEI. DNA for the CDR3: TGTGCCAGCAGACCAGACACGGTTGGAAATCAGCCCCAGCATTTT. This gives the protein CASRPDTVGNQPQHF.

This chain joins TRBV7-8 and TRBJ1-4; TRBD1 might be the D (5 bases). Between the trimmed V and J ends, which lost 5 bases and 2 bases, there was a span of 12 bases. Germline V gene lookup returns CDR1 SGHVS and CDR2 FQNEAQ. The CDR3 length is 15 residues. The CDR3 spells CASSPRGGTNEKLFF. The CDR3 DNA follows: TGTGCCAGCAGCCCACGGGGGGGGACTAATGAAAAACTGTTTTTT.

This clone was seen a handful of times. Here the CDR3 DNA reads TGTGCCAGCAGTTCGGGACAGCCGAACACTGAAGCTTTCTTT. It specifies CASSSGQPNTEAFF. The chain is built from TRBV6-5 and TRBJ1-1; 7 positions match TRBD1. CDR1 and CDR2 (germline): MNHEY, SVGAGI. The ends lost 4 bases at V and 1 base at J; junction bases unmatched: 3. This CDR3 spans 14 amino acids.

In DNA form, the CDR3 reads TGTGCCAGCAGCCTTACTCGGTACAATGAGCAGTTCTTC. It translates to CASSLTRYNEQFF. The chain combines TRBV12-3 or TRBV12-4 with TRBJ2-1; unclear D gene. The CDR3 extends over 13 amino acids. The ends were cut back, 6 bases at V and 4 bases at J, with 10 bases in the middle.

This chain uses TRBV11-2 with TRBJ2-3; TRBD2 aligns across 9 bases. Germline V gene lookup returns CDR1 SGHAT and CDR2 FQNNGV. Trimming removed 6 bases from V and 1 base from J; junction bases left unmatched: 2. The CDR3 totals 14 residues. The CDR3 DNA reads TGTGCCAGCAGTCGGACTAGCGGCACAGATACGCAGTATTTT. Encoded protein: CASSRTSGTDTQYF. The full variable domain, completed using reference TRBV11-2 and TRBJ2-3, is EAGVAQSPRYKIIEKRQSVAFWCNPISGHATLYWYQQILGQGPKLLIQFQNNGVVDDSQLPKDRFSAERLKGVDSTLKIQPAKLEDSAVYLCASSRTSGTDTQYFGPGTRLTVL.

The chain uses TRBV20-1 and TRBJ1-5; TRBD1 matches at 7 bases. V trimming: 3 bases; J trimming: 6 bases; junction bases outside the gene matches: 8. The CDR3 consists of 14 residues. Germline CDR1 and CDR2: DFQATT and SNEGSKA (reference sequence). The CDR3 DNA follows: TGCAGTGCTAGTCCGGGACAGCGTAGTCAGCCCCAGCATTTT. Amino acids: CSASPGQRSQPQHF.

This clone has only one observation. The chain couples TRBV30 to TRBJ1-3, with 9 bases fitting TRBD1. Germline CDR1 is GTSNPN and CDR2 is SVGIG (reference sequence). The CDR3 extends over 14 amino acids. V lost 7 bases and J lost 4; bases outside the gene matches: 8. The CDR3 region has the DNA TGTGCCTCTCCGGGACAGGGAACCGGAAACACCATATATTTT. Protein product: CASPGQGTGNTIYF.

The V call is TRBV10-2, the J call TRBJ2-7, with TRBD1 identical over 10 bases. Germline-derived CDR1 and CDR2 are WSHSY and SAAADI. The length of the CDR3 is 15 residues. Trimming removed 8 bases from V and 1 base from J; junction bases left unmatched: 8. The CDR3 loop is CASGELGQGSYEQYF. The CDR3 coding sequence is TGCGCCAGCGGAGAGCTGGGACAGGGGTCCTACGAGCAGTACTTC.

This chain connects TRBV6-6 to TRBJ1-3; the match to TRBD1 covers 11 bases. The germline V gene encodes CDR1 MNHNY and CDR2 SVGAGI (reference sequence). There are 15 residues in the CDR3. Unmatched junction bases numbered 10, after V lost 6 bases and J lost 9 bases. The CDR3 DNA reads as TGTGCCAGCAGCCCAGGGACAGGGGGTCGGGGCACCATATATTTT. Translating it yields CASSPGTGGRGTIYF.

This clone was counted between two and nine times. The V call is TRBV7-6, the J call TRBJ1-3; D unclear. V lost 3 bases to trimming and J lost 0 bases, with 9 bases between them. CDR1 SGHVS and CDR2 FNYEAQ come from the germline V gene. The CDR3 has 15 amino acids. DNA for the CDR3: TGTGCCAGCAGCTTCGCCGCGATCTCTGGAAACACCATATATTTT. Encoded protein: CASSFAAISGNTIYF.

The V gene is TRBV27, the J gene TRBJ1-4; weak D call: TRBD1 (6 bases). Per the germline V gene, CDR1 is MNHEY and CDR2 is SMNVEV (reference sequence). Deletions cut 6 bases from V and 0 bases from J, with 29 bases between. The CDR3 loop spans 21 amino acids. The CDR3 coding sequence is TGTGCCAGCAGCAGCCGACGAGGAGAGGTGGACAGCTACGCAACTAATGAAAAACTGTTTTTT. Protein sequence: CASSSRRGEVDSYATNEKLFF.

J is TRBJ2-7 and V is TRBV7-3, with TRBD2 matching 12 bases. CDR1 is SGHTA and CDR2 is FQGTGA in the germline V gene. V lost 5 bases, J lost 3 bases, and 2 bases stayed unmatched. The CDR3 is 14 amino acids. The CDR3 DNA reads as TGTGCCAGCAGCCCGGGACTAGCGGGCTACGAGCAGTACTTC. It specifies CASSPGLAGYEQYF.

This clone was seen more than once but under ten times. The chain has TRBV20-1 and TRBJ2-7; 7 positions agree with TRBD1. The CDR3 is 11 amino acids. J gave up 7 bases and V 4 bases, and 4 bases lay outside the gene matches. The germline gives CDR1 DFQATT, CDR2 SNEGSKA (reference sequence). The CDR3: CSATLRGEQYF. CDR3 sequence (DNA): TGCAGTGCTACACTCAGGGGGGAGCAGTACTTC.

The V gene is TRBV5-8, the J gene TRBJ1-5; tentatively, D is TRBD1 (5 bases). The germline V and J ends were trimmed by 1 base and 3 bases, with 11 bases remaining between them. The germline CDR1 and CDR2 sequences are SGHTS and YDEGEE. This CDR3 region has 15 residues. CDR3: CASSLLGGNNQPQHF. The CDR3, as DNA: TGTGCCAGCAGCTTGTTGGGGGGTAACAATCAGCCCCAGCATTTT. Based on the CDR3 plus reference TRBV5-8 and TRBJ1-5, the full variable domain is EAGVTQSPTHLIKTRGQQATLRCSPISGHTSVYWYQQALGLGLQFLLWYDEGEERNRGNFPPRFSGRQFPNYSSELNVNALELEDSALYLCASSLLGGNNQPQHFGDGTRLSIL.

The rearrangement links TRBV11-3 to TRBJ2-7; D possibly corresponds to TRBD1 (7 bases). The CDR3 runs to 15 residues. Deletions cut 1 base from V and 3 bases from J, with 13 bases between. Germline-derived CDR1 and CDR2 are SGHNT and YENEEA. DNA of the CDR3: TGTGCCAGCAGCTTAGGGAGGGGGCGGGGCTACGAGCAGTACTTC. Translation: CASSLGRGRGYEQYF.

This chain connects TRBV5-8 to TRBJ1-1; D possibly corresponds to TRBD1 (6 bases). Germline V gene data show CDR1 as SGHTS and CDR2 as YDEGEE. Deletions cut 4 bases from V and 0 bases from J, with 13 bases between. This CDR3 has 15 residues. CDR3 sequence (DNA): TGTGCCAGCAGCACGTACAGGGCCCTGAACACTGAAGCTTTCTTT. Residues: CASSTYRALNTEAFF.

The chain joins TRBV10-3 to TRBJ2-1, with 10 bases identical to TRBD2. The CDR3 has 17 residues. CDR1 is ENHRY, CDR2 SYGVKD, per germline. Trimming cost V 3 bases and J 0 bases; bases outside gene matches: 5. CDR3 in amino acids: CAISDGLADSSYNEQFF. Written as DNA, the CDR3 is TGTGCCATCAGTGACGGACTAGCGGACAGCTCCTACAATGAGCAGTTCTTC.

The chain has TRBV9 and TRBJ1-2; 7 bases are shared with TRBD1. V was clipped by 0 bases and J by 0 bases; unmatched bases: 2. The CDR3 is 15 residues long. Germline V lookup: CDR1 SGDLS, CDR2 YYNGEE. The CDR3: CASSVGDSPNYGYTF. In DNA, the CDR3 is TGTGCCAGCAGCGTAGGGGACAGCCCTAACTATGGCTACACCTTC.

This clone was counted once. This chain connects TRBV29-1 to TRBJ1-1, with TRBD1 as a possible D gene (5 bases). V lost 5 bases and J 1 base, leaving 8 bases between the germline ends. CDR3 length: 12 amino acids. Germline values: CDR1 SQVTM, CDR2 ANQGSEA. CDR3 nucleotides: TGCAGCGTTACCACAGGGAACACTGAAGCTTTCTTT. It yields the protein CSVTTGNTEAFF.

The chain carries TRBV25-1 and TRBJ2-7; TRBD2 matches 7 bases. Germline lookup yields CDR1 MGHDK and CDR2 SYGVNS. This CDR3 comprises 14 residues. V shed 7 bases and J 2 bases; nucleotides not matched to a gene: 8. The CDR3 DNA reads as TGTGCCAGCACGCCCTCGGGAGGCCCCTACGAGCAGTACTTC. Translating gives CASTPSGGPYEQYF.

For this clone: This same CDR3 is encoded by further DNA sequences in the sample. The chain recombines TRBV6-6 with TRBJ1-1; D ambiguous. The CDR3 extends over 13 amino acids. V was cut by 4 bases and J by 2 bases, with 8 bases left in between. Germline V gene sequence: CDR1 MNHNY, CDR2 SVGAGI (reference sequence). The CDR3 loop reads CASSSPGNTEAFF. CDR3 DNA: TGTGCCAGCAGTTCTCCGGGAAACACTGAAGCTTTCTTT.

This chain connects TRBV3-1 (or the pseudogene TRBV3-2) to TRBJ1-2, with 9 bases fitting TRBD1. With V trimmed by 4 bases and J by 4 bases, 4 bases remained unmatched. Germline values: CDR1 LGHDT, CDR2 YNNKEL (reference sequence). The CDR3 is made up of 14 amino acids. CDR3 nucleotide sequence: TGTGCCAGCAGCCCCGGGACAGGGTCCTATGGCTACACCTTC. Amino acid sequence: CASSPGTGSYGYTF.

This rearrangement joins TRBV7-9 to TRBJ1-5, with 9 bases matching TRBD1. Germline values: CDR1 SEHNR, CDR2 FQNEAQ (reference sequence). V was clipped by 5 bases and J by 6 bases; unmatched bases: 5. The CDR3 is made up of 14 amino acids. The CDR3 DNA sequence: TGTGCCAGCAGCCTGACAGGGGGAGGTCAGCCCCAGCATTTT. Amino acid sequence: CASSLTGGGQPQHF. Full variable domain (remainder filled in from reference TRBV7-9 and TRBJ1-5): DTGVSQNPRHKITKRGQNVTFRCDPISEHNRLYWYRQTLGQGPEFLTYFQNEAQLEKSRLLSDRFSAERPKGSFSTLEIQRTEQGDSAMYLCASSLTGGGQPQHFGDGTRLSIL.

CDR3 DNA sequence: TGTGCCAGCGGCCTCCATCTTCCGGGGGGGCCCGGGGAGCTGTTTTTT. Residues: CASGLHLPGGPGELFF. The chain uses TRBV6-2 or TRBV6-3 and TRBJ2-2; 8 bases fit TRBD2. Per germline, CDR1 MNHEY and CDR2 SVGEGT. V was clipped by 8 bases and J by 6 bases; unmatched bases: 14. The CDR3 covers 16 residues.

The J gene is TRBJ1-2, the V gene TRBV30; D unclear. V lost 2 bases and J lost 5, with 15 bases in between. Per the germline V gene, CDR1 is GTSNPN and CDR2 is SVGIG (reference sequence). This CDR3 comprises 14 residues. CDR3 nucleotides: TGTGCCTGGAGTCGCAGGTTCTCCGATTATGGCTACACCTTC. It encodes CAWSRRFSDYGYTF.

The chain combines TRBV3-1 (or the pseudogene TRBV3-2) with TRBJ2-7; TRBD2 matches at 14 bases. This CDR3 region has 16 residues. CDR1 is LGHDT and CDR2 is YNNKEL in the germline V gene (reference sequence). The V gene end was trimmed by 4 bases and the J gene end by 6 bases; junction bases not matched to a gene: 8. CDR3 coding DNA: TGTGCCAGCAGCCCGAGACTAGCGGGAGGGAACGGCGAGCAGTACTTC. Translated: CASSPRLAGGNGEQYF.